Sequencing of this T cell receptor (beta chain) was carried out in a study of T cells in Graves' hyperthyroidism and ophthalmopathy. There were TCR beta CDR3 regions amplified from RNA transcripts. In the first-round RT-PCR of the TCR CDR3, the HTBI primer set was used. TCRdb reprocessed the multiplex PCR reads via MiXCR and lists one record per CDR3 protein. Here the sample spans a few hundred thousand distinct CDR3 sequences, approximately 44% being singletons. Germline values: CDR1 KGHDR, CDR2 SFDVKD. The V gene lost 4 bases and the J gene lost 1 base, with 9 bases spanning the gap. This CDR3 is 14 amino acids long.

The sequence was obtained from a woman younger than 35 with Graves' hyperthyroidism. The sequencing sample was made of peripheral blood or thyroid tissue (not recorded which). The J gene is TRBJ1-1, the V gene TRBV24-1; no reliable D call. The CDR3 here is CATSDPSGNTEAFF. The CDR3 DNA reads TGTGCCACCAGTGACCCAAGCGGGAACACTGAAGCTTTCTTT.